This T cell receptor (beta chain) was sequenced in a study of T cell responses to AZD1222 COVID-19 vaccine. Study overall: Second-dose groups at about 4 or about 12 weeks were pooled. General study findings and limits: Compared with day 0, the breadth and depth of the Spike-specific TCR repertoire rose significantly after two doses of AZD1222.

Sequencing was performed with immunoSEQ multiplex PCR; in TCRdb, only in-frame clones are kept and a portion is missing. The table records some 54,000 clones, around 92% of them present only once. Points on this clone: Its target is not known.

This CDR3 is 15 amino acids long. V was trimmed by 2 bases and J by 4 bases, leaving 14 bases between them. Germline CDR1 is MDHEN and CDR2 is SYDVKM. The chain carries TRBV28 and TRBJ1-2, with D perhaps TRBD1 (6 bases). The input for sequencing was peripheral blood, taken on day 0 of AZD1222 vaccination. The receptor was derived from an adult in good health. The CDR3 nucleotides are TGTGCCAGCAGTTTAGGTGGGGGGCCGAGCTATGGCTACACCTTC. It encodes CASSLGGGPSYGYTF.